The clone carrying this TCR beta chain has ten or more counts. This entry belongs to a study of T-cell reconstitution after alpha-beta-depleted transplantation in children. Trimming took off 6 bases at V and 10 bases at J, with 7 bases between the two ends. The CDR3 is made up of 10 amino acids. Germline CDR1 MNHEY, CDR2 SVGAGI. For TCRbeta, the library was prepared with unique molecular identifiers. TCRdb re-called the PCR reads through MiXCR, storing one row per CDR3 protein. The sample lists over 150,000 distinct CDR3 sequences; approximately 15% were seen once. Sequenced here: PBMCs from the stem cell graft donor, sampled from the stem cell graft. The TCR sequence derives from a human donor who donated a stem cell graft to a child with acute lymphoblastic leukemia. The chain joins TRBV6-5 to TRBJ2-1; D call uncertain. The CDR3 DNA reads TGTGCCAGCAGCCCCGAAGAGCAGTTCTTC. Protein sequence: CASSPEEQFF.